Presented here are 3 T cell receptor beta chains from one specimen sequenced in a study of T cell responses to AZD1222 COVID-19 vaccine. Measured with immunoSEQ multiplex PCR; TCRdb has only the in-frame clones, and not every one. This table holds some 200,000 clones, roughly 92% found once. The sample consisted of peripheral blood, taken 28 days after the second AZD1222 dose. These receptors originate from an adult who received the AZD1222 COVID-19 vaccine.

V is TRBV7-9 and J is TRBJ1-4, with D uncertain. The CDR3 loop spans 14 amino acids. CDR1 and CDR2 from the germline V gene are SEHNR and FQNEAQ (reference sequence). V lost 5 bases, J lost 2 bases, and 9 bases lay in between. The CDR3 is CASSRSLTNEKLFF. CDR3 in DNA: TGTGCCAGCAGCCGCAGCCTTACTAATGAAAAACTGTTTTTT.

This CDR3 is CASRGGAYGNTIYF. The CDR3 nucleotides are TGTGCCAGTCGCGGGGGGGCATACGGAAACACCATATATTTT. The V and J genes are TRBV2 and TRBJ1-3, with D tentatively TRBD1 (6 bases). The CDR3 is 14 residues long. The V and J ends lost 9 bases and 4 bases respectively, with 16 bases between them. CDR1 is SNHLY and CDR2 is FYNNEI in the germline V gene.

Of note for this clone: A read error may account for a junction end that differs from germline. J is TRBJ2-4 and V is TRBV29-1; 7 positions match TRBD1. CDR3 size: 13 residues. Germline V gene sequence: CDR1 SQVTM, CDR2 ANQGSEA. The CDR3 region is CSVQEDRKNIQYF. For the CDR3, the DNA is TGCAGCGTTCAAGAGGACAGGAAAAACATTCAGTACTTC.